This T cell receptor (beta chain) is from a study of blood T cell repertoires in COVID-19. Study overall: Sources were T cells, B-cell-depleted T cells, or PBMCs; the material itself was cDNA or gDNA.

As handled by the study authors: Quantification of nucleated cells was approximated via reference gene primer amplification. Assay used: immunoSEQ multiplex PCR; TCRdb lists only in-frame clones, some missing. The V and J calls and clone size come from that table; D and trimming were worked out from the DNA. Of approximately 250,000 clones listed, roughly four fifths are singletons. Per the germline V gene, CDR1 is MNHEY and CDR2 is SMNVEV (reference sequence). The CDR3 length is 14 residues. The V and J ends lost 8 bases and 1 base respectively, with 11 bases between them. Adults between about 18 and 89 years of age took part from 20 to 25 US areas.

The sample was PBMCs or T cells enriched from blood (not recorded which). The rearrangement uses TRBV27 and TRBJ2-2; tentatively, D is TRBD2 (7 bases). This clonotype was obtained from a man between 25 and 39 years old with acute COVID-19. This CDR3 is CASGGAVNTGELFF. DNA for the CDR3: TGTGCCAGCGGGGGGGCCGTGAACACCGGGGAGCTGTTTTTT.